This is a list of T cell receptor beta chains from one sample in a study of metastatic and nonmetastatic thyroid tumors. TCRdb re-clonotyped the PCR reads via MiXCR. The sample lists some 52,000 clones, approximately 19% occurring once. What was sequenced was blood. These receptors were taken from a female donor with papillary thyroid cancer or a benign thyroid nodule (not recorded which). Some clones in this sample may be carry-over from other donors' samples. Both conserved end residues are part of each CDR3. Fields, in order: J gene, V gene, clone size, D gene, CDR3 DNA, CDR3 protein. The D gene is left open where the match is weak. Rows give clone size only sometimes, using once, few, many, or a class for an expanded clone.

TRBJ1-6,TRBV4-1,few,-,TGCGCCAGCAGCCAAACCCCCACTGGGCCGGGGGGGACTCGGTCACCCCTCCACTTT,CASSQTPTGPGGTRSPLHF
TRBJ2-3,TRBV5-6,many,-,TGTGCCAGCAGCTTGGTGTATGGGGGCGCAGCAGATACGCAGTATTTT,CASSLVYGGAADTQYF
TRBJ2-5,TRBV11-2,many,-,TGTGCCAGCAGCTTAGGTATAGGGGGGGAGACCCAGTACTTC,CASSLGIGGETQYF
TRBJ2-5,TRBV25-1,many,-,TGTGCCAGCTCCCAAGGAGCACAAGAGACCCAGTACTTC,CASSQGAQETQYF
TRBJ1-2,TRBV28,-,-,TGTGCCAGCAGATCCCCCGCAGGGGTAGAGGGCTACGCCTTC,CASRSPAGVEGYAF
TRBJ2-7,TRBV19,many,-,TGTGCCAGCTCCAGAGACGGAGGTCCCCCCTACGAGCAGTACTTC,CASSRDGGPPYEQYF
TRBJ1-2,TRBV6-6,-,-,TGTGCCAGCAGTTACTATCCGTGTGTGGCTAGCTATGGCTACACCTTC,CASSYYPCVASYGYTF
TRBJ1-6,TRBV15,many,TRBD1,TGTGCCACCAGCAGAGTGCAGGACAGGAGAAATTCACCCCTCCACTTT,CATSRVQDRRNSPLHF
TRBJ2-1,TRBV10-2,many,TRBD2,TGCGCCAGCAGGGACGTAGCGGGAGGGCCTTCCTACAATGAGCAGTTCTTC,CASRDVAGGPSYNEQFF
TRBJ1-2,TRBV28,few,-,TGTGCCAGCAGTTTATGGGGTACACCTCGTTCTGGCTACACCTTC,CASSLWGTPRSGYTF
TRBJ1-2,TRBV27,medium-sized,-,TGTGCCAGCAGTCAGACTGGGTCAGGCTACACCTTC,CASSQTGSGYTF
TRBJ1-5,TRBV30,many,-,TGTGCCTGGAGTGAAAGGGACTACTATAGCAATCAGCCCCAGCATTTT,CAWSERDYYSNQPQHF
TRBJ2-7,TRBV7-6,-,TRBD2,TGTGCCAGCAGCTTAGGTGCCGGGACTAGCGTGAACTACGAGCAGTACTTC,CASSLGAGTSVNYEQYF
TRBJ2-7,TRBV6-1,medium-sized,TRBD1,TGTGCCAGCGGAATAGCAGGGGGCGCCGAGCAGTACTTC,CASGIAGGAEQYF
TRBJ1-2,TRBV24-1,many,-,TGTGCCACCAGTGAAGGCAGCTACTATGGCTACACCTTC,CATSEGSYYGYTF
TRBJ1-5,TRBV6-1,many,-,TGTGCCAGCAGTGTCGGCAGGGCGGGACAGCCCCAGCATTTT,CASSVGRAGQPQHF